This T cell receptor (beta chain) was found in a study of blood T cells in healthy people across ages. Overall study: Per every two T cells, about one barcoded beta molecule was captured by template switching.

Notes on this clonotype: Its antigen is not identified. At one boundary the junction diverges from the germline segment, which might be a read error.

For the second PCR, which ran for 7 to 11 cycles, a sample-barcoded 5' primer and a J-beta primer mix were used. TCRdb fed the 5' RACE reads into MiXCR, producing one record per CDR3 protein. This table has 780,000 or so distinct CDR3 sequences, roughly three fifths appearing once. Study-wide points: Diversity estimates drawn from one million T cells were deemed underestimates.

The germline V gene encodes CDR1 MNHEY and CDR2 SVGAGI. The CDR3 is made up of 15 amino acids. The extraction recovered at least 5 micrograms of total RNA per sample. The rearrangement uses TRBV6-5 and TRBJ1-6; D call uncertain. The source material was blood. The sequence came from a man in his forties in good health. CDR3 DNA sequence: TGTGCCAGCTCGGGGTTAACAGCACCTAATTCGCCCCTCCACTTT. It codes for CASSGLTAPNSPLHF.